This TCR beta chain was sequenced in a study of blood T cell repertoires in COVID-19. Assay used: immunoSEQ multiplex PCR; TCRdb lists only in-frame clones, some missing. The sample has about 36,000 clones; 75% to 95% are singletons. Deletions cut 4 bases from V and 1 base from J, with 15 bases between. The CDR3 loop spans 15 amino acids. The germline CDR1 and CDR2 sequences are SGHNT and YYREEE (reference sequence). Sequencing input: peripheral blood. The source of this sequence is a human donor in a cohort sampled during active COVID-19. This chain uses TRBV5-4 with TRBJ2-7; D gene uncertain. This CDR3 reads CASSPEPTGSYEQYF. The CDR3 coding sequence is TGTGCCAGCAGCCCCGAACCGACGGGTTCCTACGAGCAGTACTTC.